The rows below give T cell receptor beta chains drawn from one sample of a study of neurological immune-mediated disorders. TCRdb itself ran the 5' RACE reads through MiXCR, one entry per CDR3 protein. This table holds some 48,000 distinct CDR3 sequences, about 5% found once. What was sequenced was CD4+ T cells from blood. These receptors were taken from a woman aged 18-29 years with multiple sclerosis. Both conserved end residues are part of each CDR3. The D gene is left open where the match is weak. Not all rows give a size; the values are once, few, many and, for expanded clones, a class.

many	TRBV7-2	TRBJ1-2	NA	CASRGAGYGYTF	TGTGCCAGCAGGGGGGCAGGCTATGGCTACACCTTC
many	TRBV20-1	TRBJ2-2	NA	CSAKPNTGPGELFF	TGCAGTGCTAAACCCAACACCGGCCCCGGGGAGCTGTTTTTT
many	TRBV5-1	TRBJ1-3	NA	CASSLDRPPGNTIYF	TGCGCCAGCAGCTTGGATAGGCCGCCTGGAAACACCATATATTTT
medium-sized	TRBV15	TRBJ2-2	NA	CATSRDGSHTGELFF	TGTGCCACCAGCAGAGACGGGAGCCATACCGGGGAGCTGTTTTTT
few	TRBV19	TRBJ2-4	TRBD1	CASIPGGTGADIQYF	TGTGCCAGTATCCCGGGGGGGACAGGGGCTGACATTCAGTACTTC
NA	TRBV19	TRBJ2-1	NA	CASSVAVYNEQFF	TGTGCCAGTAGTGTGGCAGTCTACAATGAGCAGTTCTTC
NA	TRBV5-4	TRBJ1-4	NA	CASSYELEKLFF	TGTGCCAGCAGCTACGAACTTGAAAAACTGTTTTTT
many	TRBV10-3	TRBJ1-5	NA	CAISGTGLSNQPQHF	TGTGCCATCAGTGGTACAGGGTTAAGCAATCAGCCCCAGCATTTT
many	TRBV20-1	TRBJ1-2	TRBD1	CSARDQPRTGPNYGYTF	TGCAGTGCTAGAGACCAACCCAGGACAGGTCCCAACTATGGCTACACCTTC
many	TRBV6-5	TRBJ1-4	TRBD1	CASRTGTAEKLFF	TGTGCCAGCAGAACCGGGACAGCCGAGAAACTGTTTTTT
many	TRBV10-2	TRBJ1-4	NA	CASSESAGLTNEKLFF	TGCGCCAGCAGTGAGTCGGCGGGCCTAACTAATGAAAAACTGTTTTTT
many	TRBV11-3	TRBJ2-1	NA	CASSPAHRPNNEQFF	TGTGCCAGCAGCCCGGCCCACAGGCCCAACAATGAGCAGTTCTTC
many	TRBV20-1	TRBJ2-1	NA	CSARESKAHEQFF	TGCAGTGCTAGAGAATCCAAAGCCCATGAGCAGTTCTTC
many	TRBV20-1	TRBJ1-1	NA	CSARKQGIEAFF	TGCAGTGCTAGAAAACAGGGTATTGAAGCTTTCTTT
NA	TRBV6-1	TRBJ2-5	TRBD2	CASNPRLANQETQYF	TGTGCCAGCAACCCAAGACTAGCAAACCAAGAGACCCAGTACTTC
many	TRBV5-1	TRBJ1-1	TRBD1	CASSRDRADTEAFF	TGCGCCAGCAGCCGGGACAGGGCAGACACTGAAGCTTTCTTT
many	TRBV27	TRBJ1-4	NA	CASSLTGPTANEKLFF	TGTGCCAGCAGTCTGACAGGACCTACGGCTAATGAAAAACTGTTTTTT
NA	TRBV12-3/TRBV12-4	TRBJ2-7	TRBD1	CASRRGTGDGYEQYF	TGTGCCAGCAGACGCGGGACAGGGGACGGCTACGAGCAGTACTTC
many	TRBV5-6	TRBJ1-6	NA	CASSRRGRDSPLHF	TGTGCCAGCAGCCGCCGGGGCCGGGATTCACCCCTCCACTTT
many	TRBV6-5	TRBJ2-7	TRBD1	CASSTPTGMGEQYF	TGTGCCAGCAGTACCCCGACAGGGATGGGGGAGCAGTACTTC
many	TRBV20-1	TRBJ2-2	TRBD2	CSAQGLAGGQNTGELFF	TGCAGTGCTCAGGGACTAGCGGGGGGTCAGAACACCGGGGAGCTGTTTTTT
many	TRBV6-1	TRBJ2-1	TRBD2	CASSEMAGGSYNEQFF	TGTGCCAGCAGTGAAATGGCGGGAGGGTCCTACAATGAGCAGTTCTTC
NA	TRBV6-5	TRBJ1-5	NA	CASSSLISSNQPQHF	TGTGCCAGCAGTTCCCTCATTTCTAGCAATCAGCCCCAGCATTTT
many	TRBV20-1	TRBJ2-6	NA	CSAIPSGWASGANVLTF	TGCAGTGCTATACCCTCGGGGTGGGCTAGTGGGGCCAACGTCCTGACTTTC
many	TRBV5-4	TRBJ2-2	NA	CASSSSTGELFF	TGTGCCAGCAGCTCCTCTACCGGGGAGCTGTTTTTT
many	TRBV28	TRBJ2-7	NA	CASSGRIYEQYF	TGTGCCTCTTCAGGACGGATCTACGAGCAGTACTTC
many	TRBV5-1	TRBJ1-4	NA	CASSRDAGEGEKLFF	TGCGCCAGCAGCCGGGACGCCGGGGAAGGCGAAAAACTGTTTTTT
few	TRBV20-1	TRBJ1-4	TRBD1	CSARVIKTGTNEKLFF	TGCAGTGCTAGAGTTATTAAGACAGGGACAAATGAAAAACTGTTTTTT
many	TRBV18	TRBJ2-2	NA	CASSPILGWGTGELFF	TGTGCCAGCTCACCGATACTCGGTTGGGGGACCGGGGAGCTGTTTTTT
few	TRBV5-4	TRBJ1-2	NA	CASSFSKGNYGYTF	TGTGCCAGCAGCTTCTCCAAGGGGAACTATGGCTACACCTTC
many	TRBV3-1	TRBJ2-2	NA	CASSQVGYTGELFF	TGTGCCAGCAGCCAAGTTGGGTACACCGGGGAGCTGTTTTTT
few	TRBV12-3/TRBV12-4	TRBJ2-1	TRBD2	CASSWEAGGNEQFF	TGTGCCAGCAGTTGGGAAGCGGGGGGGAATGAGCAGTTCTTC
many	TRBV12-3/TRBV12-4	TRBJ1-1	NA	CASSYGANTEAFF	TGTGCCAGCAGTTACGGGGCAAACACTGAAGCTTTCTTT
many	TRBV7-2	TRBJ2-1	NA	CASSFWRKYGDEQFF	TGTGCCAGCAGCTTCTGGCGGAAGTACGGCGATGAGCAGTTCTTC
many	TRBV5-1	TRBJ1-1	TRBD1	CASSLARQGVNTEAFF	TGCGCCAGCAGCTTGGCCCGACAGGGGGTGAACACTGAAGCTTTCTTT
many	TRBV20-1	TRBJ2-7	NA	CSARDSYRSSYEQYF	TGCAGTGCTAGAGATTCTTACAGGAGCTCCTACGAGCAGTACTTC
many	TRBV5-1	TRBJ2-5	TRBD2	CASSSGLTSVSETQYF	TGCGCCAGCAGCTCCGGACTGACTAGCGTGTCGGAGACCCAGTACTTC
many	TRBV5-1	TRBJ2-3	NA	CASSLDGVTVADTQYF	TGCGCCAGCAGCCTGGATGGGGTTACTGTAGCAGATACGCAGTATTTT
many	TRBV18	TRBJ1-2	NA	CASSPPTGYGYTF	TGTGCCAGCTCACCACCGACAGGTTATGGCTACACCTTC
NA	TRBV19	TRBJ1-2	NA	CASKGPGTWRYTF	TGTGCCAGTAAAGGCCCCGGGACATGGCGCTACACCTTC
NA	TRBV20-1	TRBJ1-4	NA	CSAWVPPTNEKLFF	TGCAGTGCTTGGGTTCCCCCAACTAATGAAAAACTGTTTTTT
many	TRBV5-1	TRBJ2-5	NA	CASGATTPLQETQYF	TGCGCCAGCGGGGCAACCACCCCCTTACAAGAGACCCAGTACTTC
many	TRBV5-1	TRBJ2-2	TRBD2	CASASGSDTGELFF	TGCGCCAGTGCTAGCGGGAGTGACACCGGGGAGCTGTTTTTT